One sample yielded the 2 T cell receptor beta chains listed below, sequenced in a study of cytomegalovirus exposure and HLA in healthy donors. The PCR was carried out with 60 Vbeta primers and 13 Jbeta primers. TCRdb's table, derived via immunoSEQ multiplex PCR, lists solely in-frame clones and lacks some. The repertoire consists of roughly 150,000 clones, with approximately 80% occurring once and the leading ten covering around 13%. The sequencing sample was made of PBMCs. The receptors were gathered from a man in his forties or fifties in good health and CMV-seropositive.

The chain employs TRBV7-2 and TRBJ1-2; TRBD1 aligns across 7 bases. With V trimmed by 0 bases and J by 3 bases, 4 bases remained unmatched. Germline V gives CDR1 SGHTA, CDR2 FQGNSA. This CDR3 comprises 15 residues. This chain's CDR3 is CASSLAGTAYYGYTF. CDR3 in DNA: TGTGCCAGCAGCTTAGCGGGGACAGCCTACTATGGCTACACCTTC.

The chain has TRBV29-1 and TRBJ2-5; TRBD1 agrees at 8 bases. The CDR3 is made up of 12 amino acids. The V gene's germline CDR1 is SQVTM and CDR2 ANQGSEA. V dropped 6 bases and J dropped 5; count of bases not matched to a gene: 5. CDR3 region: CSVLRDRETQYF. DNA of the CDR3: TGCAGCGTCTTAAGGGACAGGGAGACCCAGTACTTC.